Below, 2 T cell receptor beta chains from the same sample are listed, as sequenced in a study of blood T cells in healthy people across ages. A second PCR of about 6 to 11 cycles used a sample-barcoded 5' primer and a J-beta primer mix. TCRdb re-derived calls from the 5' RACE reads in MiXCR, one entry per CDR3 protein. Among roughly 560,000 distinct CDR3 sequences listed, around 24% were seen once. The data also belong to a second study, concerning T cells of mothers and their children.

The material sequenced was blood. Source of these receptors: a boy aged 10-17 years in good health.

This clonotype turned up a few times. V and J are TRBV28 and TRBJ2-6; D not certain. Germline loops: CDR1 MDHEN, CDR2 SYDVKM. The CDR3 has 13 amino acids. Trimming left V 10 bases short and J 4 bases short, with 11 bases between. In DNA form, the CDR3 reads TGTGCCACCGAGGTGAGCGGGGCCAACGTCCTGACTTTC. Translating it yields CATEVSGANVLTF.

This clonotype was observed a few times. The chain uses TRBV28 and TRBJ1-5; 9 bases line up with TRBD1. The V segment lost 3 bases and the J segment 0 bases; nucleotides outside the gene matches: 9. CDR1 is MDHEN and CDR2 is SYDVKM in the germline V gene. The CDR3 consists of 18 residues. The CDR3 here is CASSFADRGTYSNQPQHF. Here the CDR3 DNA reads TGTGCCAGCAGTTTTGCGGACAGGGGCACCTATAGCAATCAGCCCCAGCATTTT.